Given below is one T cell receptor (beta chain) in context. The target antigen is unknown. Unique molecular identifiers were used in preparing the TCRbeta library. Each CDR3 protein is one row after TCRdb ran MiXCR on the PCR reads. The table includes 600,000 to 700,000 distinct CDR3 sequences, over 10% detected once. This entry is derived from a study of T-cell reconstitution after alpha-beta-depleted transplantation in children. Findings and caveats of the study: Diversity and T-cell counts at one year after transplant derived mostly from new T cells.

Trimming shortened V by 4 bases and J by 3 bases, and 13 bases separated the two germline ends. In germline, CDR1 is SQVTM, CDR2 ANQGSEA. The CDR3 is 14 residues long. This TCR derives from a girl aged 2 to 10 with congenital amegakaryocytic thrombocytopenia, due to receive a stem cell transplant. This sequence joins TRBV29-1 and TRBJ1-5; D might be TRBD1 (6 bases). The sample was PBMCs, taken before TCRalphabeta/CD19-depleted stem cell transplant. CDR3 protein: CSVVEGGYNQPQHF. CDR3 nucleotides: TGCAGCGTTGTGGAGGGGGGCTACAATCAGCCCCAGCATTTT.